The 12 T cell receptor beta chains below all came from one sample that was sequenced in a study of shared clonotypes between healthy human individuals. TCRdb keeps only in-frame clones here, not all; method: immunoSEQ multiplex PCR. Of around 2.1 million clones in the sample, approximately 96% were seen once. Input material: naive CD4+ T cells sorted from blood. The subset is: CD45RA+ positively selected. The receptors originated from a man aged 18 to 29 in good health.

The chain recombines TRBV6-1 with TRBJ2-5, with D possibly matching TRBD1 (5 bases). Germline CDR1 is MNHNS and CDR2 is SASEGT. The length of the CDR3 is 13 residues. The ends were cut back, 4 bases at V and 8 bases at J, with 14 bases in the middle. The CDR3 reads CASSGWTRETQYF. The CDR3 nucleotides read TGTGCCAGCAGTGGCTGGACCAGGGAAACCCAGTACTTC.

The chain combines TRBV11-2 with TRBJ2-2, with TRBD1 matching over 10 bases. The CDR3 totals 15 residues. Looked up from germline, CDR1 is SGHAT and CDR2 is FQNNGV. Germline trimming cut 3 bases from V and 6 bases from J; bases unmatched to any gene: 4. CDR3 residues: CASSFAGTGAGELFF. The CDR3 nucleotides are TGTGCCAGCAGCTTCGCAGGGACAGGGGCCGGGGAGCTGTTTTTT.

The CDR3 here is CASSSLGLAGGGEQFF. The CDR3 coding sequence is TGCGCCAGCAGCTCGCTGGGACTAGCGGGTGGGGGTGAGCAGTTCTTC. The chain carries TRBV5-1 and TRBJ2-1, with 12 bases fitting TRBD2. Germline assignment: CDR1 SGHRS and CDR2 YFSETQ. V trimming: 3 bases; J trimming: 9 bases; junction bases outside the gene matches: 10. This CDR3 contains 16 residues.

This clone was recorded once. The gene calls are TRBV6-5 and TRBJ2-7; D possibly uses TRBD1 or TRBD2 (6 bases each). The CDR3 contains 11 residues. The germline V gene has CDR1 MNHEY and CDR2 SVGAGI. Trimming pared 7 bases from V and 5 bases from J, leaving 9 bases between. The CDR3, as DNA: TGTGCCAGCAAGGGGGGAAACGAGCAGTACTTC. Its protein product is CASKGGNEQYF.

This chain connects TRBV6-5 to TRBJ1-1; tentatively, D is TRBD1 (5 bases). The V end was cut by 8 bases, the J end by 1 base, with 11 bases between. CDR3 length equals 13 residues. The germline CDR1 and CDR2 sequences are MNHEY and SVGAGI. CDR3 amino acids: CASGRGENTEAFF. CDR3 bases: TGTGCCAGCGGGCGAGGGGAGAACACTGAAGCTTTCTTT.

DNA for the CDR3: TGTGCCAGCTTCTCACCATTCCGGACAGACTATCGCCGAATCGATAACTATGGCTACACCTTC. Its translation: CASFSPFRTDYRRIDNYGYTF. V usage is TRBV18 and J usage is TRBJ1-2; a possible D gene is TRBD1 (6 bases). V lost 7 bases and J lost 1, with 34 bases in between. Germline V CDR1 and CDR2: KGHSH, LQKENI. The CDR3 consists of 21 residues.

The chain has TRBV2 and TRBJ1-3, with D hard to call. In germline, CDR1 is SNHLY, CDR2 FYNNEI. V lost 7 bases, J lost 0 bases, and 7 bases lay in between. There are 13 residues in the CDR3. For the CDR3, the DNA is TGTGCCAGCACCCCCCACTCTGGAAACACCATATATTTT. It is translated as CASTPHSGNTIYF.

The chain is built from TRBV9 and TRBJ2-7; D unclear. TRBJ2-1 matches the DNA end more closely, so the J call is doubtful. Germline CDR1 is SGDLS and CDR2 is YYNGEE. This CDR3 is 13 amino acids long. For the CDR3, the DNA is TGTGCCAGCAGCGATAACGCTTGGGGTGAGCAGTTCTTC. This codes for CASSDNAWGEQFF.

V is TRBV11-2 and J is TRBJ1-3; D is unclear. Germline-derived CDR1 and CDR2 are SGHAT and FQNNGV. V lost 9 bases and J lost 0, with 9 bases in between. The CDR3 totals 13 residues. CDR3 nucleotide sequence: TGTGCCAGTAGGAAGAGCTCTGGAAACACCATATATTTT. It specifies CASRKSSGNTIYF. Supplemented by reference TRBV11-2 and TRBJ1-3, the full variable domain reads EAGVAQSPRYKIIEKRQSVAFWCNPISGHATLYWYQQILGQGPKLLIQFQNNGVVDDSQLPKDRFSAERLKGVDSTLKIQPAKLEDSAVYLCASRKSSGNTIYFGEGSWLTVV.

The chain joins TRBV4-3 to TRBJ2-7; 10 positions agree with TRBD2. From germline, CDR1 is LGHNA and CDR2 YSLEER. V lost 4 bases to trimming and J lost 6 bases; unmatched junction nucleotides: 6. The CDR3 loop spans 14 amino acids. The CDR3 coding sequence is TGCGCCAGCAGCCGACAAGCGGGAGGGTTCGAGCAGTACTTC. Residues: CASSRQAGGFEQYF.

The chain links TRBV5-1 to TRBJ1-1; 12 positions match TRBD1. V lost 0 bases to trimming and J lost 5 bases; unmatched junction nucleotides: 8. The CDR3 totals 17 residues. CDR1 and CDR2 (germline): SGHRS, YFSETQ. CDR3: CASSLAGTGGVSTEAFF. The CDR3 nucleotides are TGCGCCAGCAGCTTGGCCGGGACAGGGGGCGTCTCGACTGAAGCTTTCTTT. The variable domain in full, completed from reference TRBV5-1 and TRBJ1-1, reads KAGVTQTPRYLIKTRGQQVTLSCSPISGHRSVSWYQQTPGQGLQFLFEYFSETQRNKGNFPGRFSGRQFSNSRSEMNVSTLELGDSALYLCASSLAGTGGVSTEAFFGQGTRLTVV.

V gene TRBV7-9 combines with J gene TRBJ2-3, with 9 bases aligning to TRBD1. V lost 4 bases to trimming and J lost 4 bases; unmatched junction nucleotides: 6. CDR1 SEHNR and CDR2 FQNEAQ come from the germline V gene (reference sequence). This CDR3 is 15 amino acids long. The CDR3 protein is CASSSRDRDADTQYF. The CDR3 nucleotides read TGTGCCAGCAGCTCGCGGGACAGGGACGCAGATACGCAGTATTTT.